This entry describes one TCR beta chain. Its antigen is not identified. Trimming shortened V by 3 bases and J by 1 base, and 16 bases separated the two germline ends. The CDR3 is 16 amino acids. The germline CDR1 and CDR2 sequences are SGHRS and YFSETQ. This sample was included in a study of cytomegalovirus exposure and HLA in healthy donors. The PCR used 60 Vbeta and 13 Jbeta primers. Profiled with immunoSEQ multiplex PCR; TCRdb holds only in-frame clones, not every one. Of about 140,000 clones listed, about 80% were seen once; the top ten hold roughly 9.9%. Whole-study findings and limits: Across donors, sequencing depth was assumed by presence/absence analyses to be roughly uniform. It was in a later analysis that TCR association rates were seen to vary by HLA locus, highest for DRB1 and lowest for HLA-C. Beyond CMV serostatus, there was no information to go on about immune exposure.

The sample taken for sequencing was PBMCs. This TCR was recovered from a woman aged 55-70 years in good health and CMV-seropositive. This chain uses TRBV5-1 with TRBJ2-5; weak D call: TRBD2 (5 bases). This chain's CDR3 is CASSWSGRTGQETQYF. DNA for the CDR3: TGCGCCAGCAGCTGGAGCGGTCGGACTGGCCAAGAGACCCAGTACTTC.